Following are 17 T cell receptor beta chains from one sample sequenced in a study of cytomegalovirus exposure and HLA in healthy donors. Vbeta (60) and Jbeta (13) primers were used in the PCR. Clones were sequenced by immunoSEQ multiplex PCR, and TCRdb holds only the in-frame ones, with some missing. The sample has 150,000 to 200,000 clones; about four fifths are singletons. The material sequenced was PBMCs. The receptor source for this set is a boy between 2 and 10 years old in good health and CMV-seronegative.

The chain joins TRBV18 to TRBJ1-1; 11 bases match TRBD1. J lost 3 bases, V lost 3 bases, and 12 bases had no gene match. Germline V CDR1 and CDR2: KGHSH, LQKENI. The CDR3 has 18 residues. The CDR3 here is CASSPYGQGAQVDTEAFF. The CDR3 nucleotides are TGTGCCAGCTCACCCTACGGACAGGGGGCGCAGGTTGACACTGAAGCTTTCTTT.

The rearrangement uses TRBV5-4 and TRBJ2-1; possible D gene TRBD2, 6 bases. CDR1 and CDR2 from the germline V gene are SGHNT and YYREEE (reference sequence). The CDR3 is 15 residues long. V was shortened by 4 bases and J by 2 bases, with 13 bases between the two germline ends. The CDR3 region has the DNA TGTGCCAGCAGCGAGGAGGGGAGCCCCTACAATGAGCAGTTCTTC. It yields the protein CASSEEGSPYNEQFF.

The DNA for the CDR3 is TGTGCCAGCAGTTCTGGGCTAGCGCTTTACGAGCAGTACTTC. Its protein product is CASSSGLALYEQYF. The chain has TRBV7-9 and TRBJ2-7; the D gene is possibly TRBD2 (6 bases). The CDR3 has 14 amino acids. The V gene lost 6 bases and the J gene lost 4 bases, with 16 bases spanning the gap. Germline V gene lookup returns CDR1 SEHNR and CDR2 FQNEAQ (reference sequence).

This clone was seen only once. The V call is TRBV28, the J call TRBJ1-4, with 8 bases lining up with TRBD1. The V gene end was trimmed by 6 bases and the J gene end by 4 bases; junction bases not matched to a gene: 10. This CDR3 is built from 16 residues. The germline gives CDR1 MDHEN, CDR2 SYDVKM. CDR3 coding DNA: TGTGCCAGCAGGAGACAGGGGTCTCAGGATAATGAAAAACTGTTTTTT. It encodes CASRRQGSQDNEKLFF.

This clone was observed a handful of times. The CDR3 sequence is CASSLSGAYYEQYF. The CDR3 DNA is TGTGCCAGCAGTTTATCGGGAGCATACTACGAGCAGTACTTC. The chain joins TRBV27 to TRBJ2-7; maybe TRBD2 (5 bases). Per the germline V gene, CDR1 is MNHEY and CDR2 is SMNVEV (reference sequence). This CDR3 comprises 14 residues. V gave up 0 bases and J gave up 3 bases, with 9 bases separating them.

The chain joins TRBV29-1 to TRBJ2-7; D gene uncertain. Trimming took 4 bases from V and 3 from J, leaving 13 bases between them. Germline CDR1 SQVTM, CDR2 ANQGSEA. The CDR3 is 13 residues long. CDR3 sequence (DNA): TGCAGCGTTGTAGGTTGGAGAAACTACGAGCAGTACTTC. Protein sequence: CSVVGWRNYEQYF.

The chain couples TRBV11-1 to TRBJ2-3; D uncertain. CDR1 and CDR2 from the germline V gene are SGHAT and FQDESV (reference sequence). The length of the CDR3 is 13 residues. Trimming left V 4 bases short and J 2 bases short, with 7 bases between. CDR3 loop: CASSYRYTDTQYF. DNA for the CDR3: TGTGCCAGCAGCTATCGTTACACAGATACGCAGTATTTT.

This clone has a single count. The genes are TRBV28 and TRBJ1-4, with 9 bases that match TRBD1. This CDR3 has 17 residues. V shed 6 bases, J shed 4 bases, and the junction held 12 bases outside the gene matches. The germline CDR1 and CDR2 sequences are MDHEN and SYDVKM. DNA of the CDR3: TGTGCCAGCAGGCGACCTTGGACAGGGGACCTTAATGAAAAACTGTTTTTT. Translation: CASRRPWTGDLNEKLFF.

This rearrangement joins TRBV21-1 to TRBJ2-1; TRBD2, the table's D call, lacks a check against the DNA. TRBV21-1 is a documented pseudogene. The CDR3 loop spans 14 amino acids. The CDR3 loop is CASSKLLRLDEQFF. The CDR3 coding sequence is TGTGCCAGCAGCAAACTTTTGCGACTCGATGAGCAGTTCTTC.

The V call is TRBV27, the J call TRBJ1-1; 8 positions agree with TRBD1. V was clipped by 5 bases and J by 7 bases; unmatched bases: 6. The CDR3 consists of 13 residues. Germline CDR1 MNHEY, CDR2 SMNVEV (reference sequence). The CDR3 is CASSARQGIEAFF. The CDR3 nucleotides are TGTGCCAGCAGTGCCCGACAGGGGATTGAAGCTTTCTTT.

This rearrangement joins TRBV27 to TRBJ2-1, with 7 bases lining up with TRBD2. The germline gives CDR1 MNHEY, CDR2 SMNVEV (reference sequence). With 7 bases clipped from V and 0 bases from J, the junction kept 12 bases outside the gene matches. There are 17 residues in the CDR3. The CDR3 sequence is CASNLQSGASSYNEQFF. In DNA form, the CDR3 reads TGTGCCAGCAATCTCCAAAGCGGGGCCAGCTCCTACAATGAGCAGTTCTTC.

The chain links TRBV11-2 to TRBJ2-3; 11 bases line up with TRBD2. This CDR3 is 15 amino acids long. Germline V gives CDR1 SGHAT, CDR2 FQNNGV. V lost 5 bases and J lost 5; bases outside the gene matches: 6. The CDR3 reads CASSSSGRAGDTQYF. The CDR3 nucleotides read TGTGCCAGCAGCAGTAGCGGGAGGGCCGGAGATACGCAGTATTTT.

This sequence joins TRBV11-2 and TRBJ1-1; D is unresolved. Germline lookup yields CDR1 SGHAT and CDR2 FQNNGV. Trimming shortened V by 1 base and J by 0 bases, and 6 bases separated the two germline ends. The CDR3 has 14 residues. For the CDR3, the DNA is TGTGCCAGCAGCTTAGCCCTTTTGAACACTGAAGCTTTCTTT. It translates to CASSLALLNTEAFF.

V usage is TRBV6-5 and J usage is TRBJ2-7, with 11 bases fitting TRBD2. CDR1 MNHEY and CDR2 SVGAGI come from the germline V gene. The CDR3 has 15 residues. Losses at the gene ends were 2 bases for V and 1 base for J; bases not matched to a gene: 1. CDR3 amino acids: CASSYASGRSYEQYF. The CDR3 DNA sequence: TGTGCCAGCAGTTACGCTAGCGGGAGGTCCTACGAGCAGTACTTC.

This chain uses TRBV15 with TRBJ2-5; tentatively, D is TRBD2 (5 bases). This CDR3 is 15 amino acids long. CDR1 and CDR2 from the germline V gene are LNHNV and YYDKDF (reference sequence). Trimming cost V 1 base and J 2 bases, with 11 bases left between them. CDR3 sequence: CATSRGGTGQETQYF. DNA for the CDR3: TGTGCCACCAGCAGAGGGGGAACGGGGCAAGAGACCCAGTACTTC.

The chain is built from TRBV7-8 and TRBJ1-2; no clear D. Looked up from germline, CDR1 is SGHVS and CDR2 is FQNEAQ. V lost 4 bases to trimming and J lost 5 bases, with 11 bases between them. This CDR3 contains 13 residues. CDR3 nucleotides: TGTGCCAGCAGCTACCCGGGAACGTATGGCTACACCTTC. Translating gives CASSYPGTYGYTF.

This chain joins TRBV18 and TRBJ1-2; 10 bases map to TRBD1. This CDR3 has 13 residues. The germline V gene encodes CDR1 KGHSH and CDR2 LQKENI. Trimming took 3 bases from V and 6 from J; bases not matched to a gene: 1. CDR3 in amino acids: CASSPDRGNGYTF. CDR3 bases: TGTGCCAGCTCACCGGACAGGGGGAATGGCTACACCTTC.